This is a list of T cell receptor beta chains from one sample in a study of blood T cell repertoires in COVID-19. TCRdb's table, derived via immunoSEQ multiplex PCR, lists solely in-frame clones and lacks some. Here the sample spans fewer than 120,000 clones, roughly 85% being singletons. Material for sequencing was peripheral blood. Receptors originate from a woman older than 75 with active or convalescent COVID-19. The CDR3 runs from the conserved cysteine through the conserved F or W. Fields, in order: V gene, J gene, clone size, D gene, CDR3 DNA, CDR3 protein. The D gene is left open where the match is weak. The size entry is marked missing in some rows and otherwise reads once, few, many or a size class.

TRBV4-1	TRBJ2-1	once	.	TGCGCCAGCAGCCAAGGCGGTCGAGTTTACAATGAGCAGTTCTTC	CASSQGGRVYNEQFF
TRBV28	TRBJ1-4	.	.	TGTGCCAGCAGTTCATCAGGGACTAATGAAAAACTGTTTTTT	CASSSSGTNEKLFF
TRBV7-2	TRBJ2-2	.	TRBD2	TGTGCCAGCAGCAAACGGGGGGCTAGCGGGAGGGCCGCCGGGGAGCTGTTTTTT	CASSKRGASGRAAGELFF
TRBV27	TRBJ2-1	.	TRBD2	TGTGCCAGCAGTTCCGGGACTAGCGGGAGGGCGGTCTACAATGAGCAGTTCTTC	CASSSGTSGRAVYNEQFF
TRBV19	TRBJ1-1	.	.	TGTGCCAGTAGTATCCGGGGGGGGAACACTGAAGCTTTCTTT	CASSIRGGNTEAFF
TRBV28	TRBJ1-1	.	TRBD1	TGTGCCAGCACCCTCACATTCGCGGGACAGAAGACTGAAGCTTTCTTT	CASTLTFAGQKTEAFF
TRBV2	TRBJ2-7	once	.	TGTGCCAGCTCACTATACGAGCAGTACTTC	CASSLYEQYF
TRBV9	TRBJ2-7	.	.	TGTGCCAGCAGCGGACAGTCCTCCTACGAGCAGTACTTC	CASSGQSSYEQYF
TRBV25-1	TRBJ1-2	.	TRBD1	TGTGCCAGCAGTTTGGGGACAGGGGGCGCGGGAGGCTACACCTTC	CASSLGTGGAGGYTF
TRBV6-5	TRBJ2-1	.	.	TGTGCCAGCAGCCGAGACTACTACAATGAGCAGTTCTTC	CASSRDYYNEQFF
TRBV4-1	TRBJ1-3	.	.	TGCGCCAGCAGCCAAGAGGGCTCCACTGGAAACACCATATATTTT	CASSQEGSTGNTIYF
TRBV27	TRBJ2-7	.	TRBD2	TGTGCCAGCAGTCCCGTCGCTACTAGCGGGAGTAACCACGAGCAGTACTTC	CASSPVATSGSNHEQYF
TRBV6-6	TRBJ2-3	few	.	TGTGCCAGTGAGGGCGTCGCAGATACGCAGTATTTT	CASEGVADTQYF
TRBV11-3	TRBJ2-5	.	TRBD2	TGTGCCAGCAGCTCCCGAGCTAGCGGGATGGCGGAGACCCAGTACTTC	CASSSRASGMAETQYF
TRBV5-1	TRBJ1-2	once	.	TGCGCCAGCAGCTTACAGAGCCCTAACTATGGCTACACCTTC	CASSLQSPNYGYTF
TRBV9	TRBJ2-3	.	TRBD2	TGTGCCAGCAGCGGGGGGACTAGCGGGTTCACAGATACGCAGTATTTT	CASSGGTSGFTDTQYF